This T cell receptor (beta chain) was sequenced during a study of T cell clones after liver transplantation. This CDR3 region has 14 residues. V was clipped by 4 bases and J by 1 base, with 10 bases between them. Germline-derived CDR1 and CDR2 are MNHEY and SVGAGI. Assay used: immunoSEQ multiplex PCR; TCRdb lists only in-frame clones, some missing. Among tens of thousands of clones listed, about two thirds were seen once. This chain uses TRBV6-5 with TRBJ1-1, with D possibly TRBD1 on 5 matching bases. This TCR was sampled from a human donor who received a liver transplant. The specimen comprised CD4+ T cells from blood, sampled before liver transplant. The CDR3: CASSSRQKNTEAFF. The CDR3 nucleotides are TGTGCCAGCAGTTCTCGACAGAAGAACACTGAAGCTTTCTTT.